These T cell receptor beta chains were read from a single sample in a study of cytomegalovirus exposure and HLA in healthy donors. Assay used: immunoSEQ multiplex PCR; TCRdb lists only in-frame clones, some missing. The table includes tens of thousands of clones, 75% detected once. Sequencing was carried out using PBMCs. Receptor source: a woman aged 40 to 50 in good health and CMV-seropositive. Both conserved end residues are part of each CDR3. A D gene is named only where the DNA matches it firmly. Only part of the rows carry a size: once, few, many, or a class if the clone is expanded.

j_call | v_call | d_call | clone_size | cdr3_aa | cdr3_nt
TRBJ2-3 | TRBV2 | NA | few | CASYLQGFSTDTQYF | TGTGCCAGCTACCTACAGGGATTTTCCACAGATACGCAGTATTTT
TRBJ2-2 | TRBV7-3 | NA | once | CASSLNRVNTGELFF | TGTGCCAGCAGCTTAAACAGGGTCAACACCGGGGAGCTGTTTTTT
TRBJ2-7 | TRBV7-9 | TRBD1 | NA | CSSSLATGSLTYEQYF | TGTTCCAGCAGCTTAGCGACAGGGAGTTTAACCTACGAGCAGTACTTC
TRBJ2-7 | TRBV28 | NA | NA | CASNEGGANSYEQYF | TGTGCCAGCAACGAGGGGGGGGCGAACTCCTACGAGCAGTACTTC
TRBJ2-3 | TRBV5-1 | NA | NA | CASAEGPSTDTQYF | TGCGCCAGCGCGGAGGGACCCAGCACAGATACGCAGTATTTT
TRBJ1-6 | TRBV4-1 | TRBD1 | NA | CASSRTGTGSSYNSPLHF | TGCGCCAGCAGCCGAACCGGGACAGGGAGCTCCTATAATTCACCCCTCCACTTT
TRBJ2-3 | TRBV11-3 | NA | once | CASSLSGTDTQYF | TGTGCCAGCAGCTTAAGCGGCACAGATACGCAGTATTTT
TRBJ2-2 | TRBV19 | TRBD2 | NA | CASRIPGLAGQNTGELFF | TGTGCCAGTAGGATACCGGGACTAGCGGGACAAAACACCGGGGAGCTGTTTTTT
TRBJ2-3 | TRBV6-1 | NA | few | CASGMAETDTQYF | TGTGCCAGCGGAATGGCGGAGACAGATACGCAGTATTTT
TRBJ2-2 | TRBV27 | TRBD2 | NA | CASSLGGAGSGELFF | TGTGCCAGCAGTTTGGGAGGGGCCGGCTCCGGGGAGCTGTTTTTT
TRBJ2-1 | TRBV10-3 | TRBD1 | NA | CAISGQGADEQFF | TGTGCCATCAGTGGACAGGGGGCGGATGAGCAGTTCTTC
TRBJ2-1 | TRBV5-1 | NA | NA | CASSRDYNEQFF | TGCGCCAGCAGCCGGGACTACAATGAGCAGTTCTTC
TRBJ1-5 | TRBV9 | NA | NA | CASSTEGDHQPQHF | TGTGCCAGCAGTACGGAAGGGGATCATCAGCCCCAGCATTTT
TRBJ2-7 | TRBV19 | TRBD2 | NA | CASSMGLAGASYEQYF | TGTGCCAGTAGTATGGGTCTAGCGGGGGCCTCCTACGAGCAGTACTTC
TRBJ2-7 | TRBV29-1 | NA | NA | CSAGQSSYEQYF | TGCAGCGCTGGACAGAGCTCCTACGAGCAGTACTTC
TRBJ1-1 | TRBV9 | NA | once | CASSVEGNTEAFF | TGTGCCAGCAGCGTCGAGGGGAACACTGAAGCTTTCTTT
TRBJ1-2 | TRBV30 | NA | once | CAWSHGGAGGGSYTF | TGTGCCTGGAGCCACGGTGGGGCGGGCGGCGGGAGCTACACCTTC
TRBJ2-1 | TRBV19 | TRBD1 | NA | CASSIVQGSYNEQFF | TGTGCCAGTAGTATAGTACAGGGGTCCTACAATGAGCAGTTCTTC
TRBJ1-3 | TRBV5-1 | NA | NA | CASRRGEAGNTIYF | TGCGCCAGCCGTCGGGGGGAGGCTGGAAACACCATATATTTT
TRBJ2-3 | TRBV7-2 | TRBD2 | NA | CASSLVGLAASDTQYF | TGTGCCAGCAGCTTAGTAGGGCTAGCGGCCTCAGATACGCAGTATTTT
TRBJ2-7 | TRBV11-2 | TRBD1 | NA | CASTGRDRGYEQYF | TGTGCCAGTACCGGACGGGACAGGGGATACGAGCAGTACTTC
TRBJ1-3 | TRBV5-6 | NA | NA | CASSLPGKGNTIYF | TGTGCCAGCAGCCTGCCAGGGAAGGGAAACACCATATATTTT
TRBJ1-1 | TRBV29-1 | NA | few | CSVEGGSLGVNTEAFF | TGCAGCGTTGAAGGGGGCAGCCTTGGGGTGAACACTGAAGCTTTCTTT
TRBJ2-7 | TRBV5-1 | TRBD1 | NA | CASSFSGTGSNEQYF | TGCGCCAGCAGCTTCTCCGGGACAGGCTCGAACGAGCAGTACTTC
TRBJ2-7 | TRBV13 | NA | NA | CASTPGGSYEQYF | TGTGCCAGCACCCCAGGAGGAAGCTACGAGCAGTACTTC
TRBJ1-2 | TRBV4-1 | TRBD1 | NA | CASSLTGEGGYTF | TGCGCCAGCAGCCTAACAGGGGAAGGTGGCTACACCTTC
TRBJ1-1 | TRBV4-2 | NA | NA | CASSTTDTEAFF | TGTGCTAGCAGCACTACGGACACTGAAGCTTTCTTT
TRBJ1-3 | TRBV2 | NA | NA | CASSAEGRGGNTIYF | TGTGCCAGCAGTGCGGAGGGGCGGGGGGGAAACACCATATATTTT
TRBJ2-2 | TRBV5-4 | TRBD1 | NA | CASSNRDRGAGELFF | TGTGCCAGCAGCAACCGGGACAGGGGGGCCGGGGAGCTGTTTTTT
TRBJ1-1 | TRBV7-9 | NA | NA | CASSKSPRNTEAFF | TGTGCCAGCAGCAAATCCCCCAGGAACACTGAAGCTTTCTTT
TRBJ1-2 | TRBV6-1 | NA | NA | CASSEGQEAGYGYTF | TGTGCCAGCAGTGAAGGACAGGAGGCTGGCTATGGCTACACCTTC
TRBJ1-5 | TRBV27 | NA | NA | CASSQQGRDQPQHF | TGTGCCAGCAGCCAACAGGGTAGGGATCAGCCCCAGCATTTT
TRBJ1-1 | TRBV30 | TRBD1 | NA | CAWRKTGGSEAFF | TGTGCCTGGAGGAAAACAGGGGGGAGTGAAGCTTTCTTT
TRBJ2-1 | TRBV11-2 | TRBD2 | NA | CASKTTTGGPDEQFF | TGTGCCAGCAAAACAACCACGGGGGGACCGGATGAGCAGTTCTTC
TRBJ2-7 | TRBV5-6 | TRBD1 | few | CASSEDRRTYEQYF | TGTGCCAGCAGCGAGGACAGGAGGACCTACGAGCAGTACTTC
TRBJ2-7 | TRBV27 | TRBD2 | NA | CASSFGLAGEPSYEQYF | TGTGCCAGCAGTTTTGGACTAGCGGGGGAACCGTCCTACGAGCAGTACTTC
TRBJ1-4 | TRBV7-2 | NA | NA | CASRPTGVGEKLFF | TGTGCCAGCAGACCGACAGGAGTAGGTGAAAAACTGTTTTTT
TRBJ2-7 | TRBV4-2 | NA | NA | CASSQPTGYEQYF | TGTGCCAGCAGCCAACCCACAGGCTACGAGCAGTACTTC
TRBJ2-3 | TRBV6-5 | NA | NA | CASSALGSTDTQYF | TGTGCCAGCAGTGCCCTAGGTTCCACAGATACGCAGTATTTT
TRBJ2-3 | TRBV11-3 | TRBD1 | few | CASSRTGGTDTQYF | TGTGCCAGCAGCCGGACAGGGGGCACAGATACGCAGTATTTT
TRBJ2-1 | TRBV7-9 | NA | few | CSSSIPQRGSSYNEQFF | TGTTCCAGCAGCATACCACAGAGGGGGAGCTCCTACAATGAGCAGTTCTTC
TRBJ1-2 | TRBV15 | NA | few | CATSLNGAGGYTF | TGTGCCACCAGCCTTAATGGGGCAGGGGGCTACACCTTC
TRBJ1-2 | TRBV19 | TRBD1 | NA | CASSLTGDYGYTF | TGTGCCAGTAGTCTGACAGGGGACTATGGCTACACCTTC
TRBJ1-1 | TRBV28 | NA | once | CASSFSFTGNTEAFF | TGTGCCAGCAGTTTTTCATTCACAGGGAACACTGAAGCTTTCTTT
TRBJ2-7 | TRBV7-2 | NA | NA | CASSFDGDPSYEQYF | TGTGCCAGCAGCTTCGATGGAGATCCCTCCTACGAGCAGTACTTC
TRBJ1-2 | TRBV6-1 | NA | NA | CASSEQGGPSNYGYTF | TGTGCCAGCAGTGAACAGGGAGGGCCTTCTAACTATGGCTACACCTTC